The 21 T cell receptor beta chains given below trace back to one sample, sequenced in a study of monozygotic twins with inflammatory bowel disease. TCRdb reprocessed the 5' RACE reads and keeps a single row for each CDR3 protein, giving no DNA. This table lists tens of thousands of distinct CDR3 sequences. The source material was blood. These receptors originate from a human donor with ulcerative colitis or Crohn's disease, or a healthy co-twin of an affected twin (not recorded which).

The rearrangement links TRBV20-1 to TRBJ2-1; TCRdb's D call of TRBD2 is untestable without DNA. This CDR3 has 14 amino acids. CDR1 is DFQATT and CDR2 is SNEGSKA in the germline V gene (reference sequence). The CDR3 is CSASGTSGDGEQFF.

This chain uses TRBV12-3 or TRBV12-4 with TRBJ2-1; absent DNA, TCRdb's TRBD1 call cannot be checked. This CDR3 is built from 12 residues. CDR3 region: CASSSGYSEQFF.

The chain links TRBV20-1 to TRBJ2-7; TCRdb designates TRBD1, a call that cannot be tested without DNA. CDR3 length equals 13 residues. Germline V gene sequence: CDR1 DFQATT, CDR2 SNEGSKA (reference sequence). CDR3: CSARGTGTYEQYF.

V and J are TRBV5-6 and TRBJ1-2; the TCRdb call, TRBD1, lacks DNA for checking. Germline V gene sequence: CDR1 SGHDT, CDR2 YYEEEE. The CDR3 is 16 residues long. CDR3 region: CASSAFTGREDYGYTF.

The CDR3 sequence: CASSLPFGTGVPETQYF. V is TRBV7-9 and J is TRBJ2-5; TCRdb proposes TRBD1, but this gene call is untestable without DNA. The germline V gene encodes CDR1 SEHNR and CDR2 FQNEAQ (reference sequence). This CDR3 contains 17 residues.

The chain carries TRBV5-1 and TRBJ2-1. CDR1 and CDR2 from the germline V gene are SGHRS and YFSETQ. The CDR3 contains 14 residues. The CDR3: CASSFMGSYNEQFF.

This chain joins TRBV12-3 or TRBV12-4 and TRBJ1-1. This CDR3 has 11 residues. The CDR3 here is CASSLALEAFF.

The chain combines TRBV4-1 with TRBJ2-2; the TCRdb D gene call, TRBD1, has no DNA to confirm it. The CDR3 runs to 16 residues. Germline V gives CDR1 MGHRA, CDR2 YSYEKL. CDR3 region: CASSPPGQLNTGELFF.

The chain uses TRBV3-1 and TRBJ2-6. Germline loops: CDR1 LGHDT, CDR2 YNNKEL (reference sequence). The CDR3 loop spans 17 amino acids. The CDR3 loop reads CASSQVWKNSGANVLTF. Looking up the rest from reference TRBV3-1 and TRBJ2-6 gives the full variable domain: DTAVSQTPKYLVTQMGNDKSIKCEQNLGHDTMYWYKQDSKKFLKIMFSYNNKELIINETVPNRFSPKSPDKAHLNLHINSLELGDSAVYFCASSQVWKNSGANVLTFGAGSRLTVL.

The CDR3 protein is CASNPRDRSNEQFF. The chain recombines TRBV5-1 with TRBJ2-1; the D gene TCRdb calls, TRBD1, cannot be checked with no DNA. CDR1 is SGHRS and CDR2 is YFSETQ in the germline V gene. CDR3 length: 14 amino acids.

The genes are TRBV6-5 and TRBJ1-5; without DNA, the TCRdb call of TRBD1 cannot be checked. The CDR3 is 17 amino acids. Germline V lookup: CDR1 MNHEY, CDR2 SVGAGI. CDR3 in amino acids: CASSYGARVFGNQPQHF.

The gene calls are TRBV12-3 or TRBV12-4 and TRBJ2-2; TCRdb calls TRBD1, which cannot be checked without DNA. The CDR3 spans 15 residues. The CDR3 region is CASSFLAGHTGELFF.

The genes are TRBV29-1 and TRBJ2-7; lacking DNA, the TRBD1 call made by TCRdb goes unchecked. CDR1 SQVTM and CDR2 ANQGSEA come from the germline V gene. The CDR3 is 14 residues long. CDR3 in amino acids: CSAQRPGAVYEQYF.

The chain employs TRBV7-9 and TRBJ2-1; TCRdb's assignment of TRBD1 cannot be checked, as there is no DNA. Germline V gene lookup returns CDR1 SEHNR and CDR2 FQNEAQ (reference sequence). This CDR3 contains 17 residues. CDR3 loop: CASSFLRGAPYNNEQFF.

This chain joins TRBV20-1 and TRBJ2-7; TCRdb lists TRBD1, though no DNA is available to test this call. The germline gives CDR1 DFQATT, CDR2 SNEGSKA (reference sequence). CDR3 size: 15 residues. CDR3 sequence: CSARVATGWSYEQYF.

This chain links TRBV29-1 with TRBJ1-2; as DNA is missing, the TRBD1 call by TCRdb cannot be tested. Germline V CDR1 and CDR2: SQVTM, ANQGSEA. CDR3 length: 14 amino acids. The CDR3 region is CSVESQVPNYGYTF.

The genes are TRBV7-9 and TRBJ1-2. The CDR3 totals 12 residues. The germline V gene encodes CDR1 SEHNR and CDR2 FQNEAQ (reference sequence). CDR3 loop: CASDEGTDGYTF.

This sequence joins TRBV6-1 and TRBJ2-1; TCRdb's D call of TRBD2 is untestable without DNA. The germline gives CDR1 MNHNS, CDR2 SASEGT. This CDR3 is built from 20 residues. CDR3 residues: CASSELRGLALLRSYNEQFF.

This rearrangement joins TRBV20-1 to TRBJ2-4; the TCRdb D gene call, TRBD2, has no DNA to confirm it. The CDR3 contains 17 residues. Germline-derived CDR1 and CDR2 are DFQATT and SNEGSKA (reference sequence). This CDR3 is CSASQATGGGRENIQYF.

The gene calls are TRBV9 and TRBJ2-3; the TRBD1 assignment by TCRdb is unverifiable without DNA. The CDR3 is made up of 15 amino acids. Germline V gene data show CDR1 as SGDLS and CDR2 as YYNGEE. CDR3 residues: CASSVAGTITDTQYF.

The J gene is TRBJ2-5, the V gene TRBV4-1; no DNA is available, so the TRBD1 call from TCRdb remains unchecked. The CDR3 contains 14 residues. Germline V gene lookup returns CDR1 MGHRA and CDR2 YSYEKL. Here the CDR3 reads CASSLTGTEETQYF.